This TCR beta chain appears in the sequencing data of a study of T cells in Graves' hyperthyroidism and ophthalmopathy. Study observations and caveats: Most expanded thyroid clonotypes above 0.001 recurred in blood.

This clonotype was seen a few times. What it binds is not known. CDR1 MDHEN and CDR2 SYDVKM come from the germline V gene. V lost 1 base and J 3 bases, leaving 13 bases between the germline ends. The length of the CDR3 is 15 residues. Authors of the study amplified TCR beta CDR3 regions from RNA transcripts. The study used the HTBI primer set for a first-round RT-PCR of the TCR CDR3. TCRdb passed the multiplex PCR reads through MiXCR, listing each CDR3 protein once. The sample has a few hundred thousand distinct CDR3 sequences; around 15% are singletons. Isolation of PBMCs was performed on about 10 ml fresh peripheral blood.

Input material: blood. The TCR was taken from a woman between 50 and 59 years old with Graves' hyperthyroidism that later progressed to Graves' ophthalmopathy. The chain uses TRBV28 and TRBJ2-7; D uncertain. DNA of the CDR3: TGTGCCAGCAGTTTATCCGGACCTAAAGGCTACGAGCAGTACTTC. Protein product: CASSLSGPKGYEQYF.